This TCR beta chain stems from a study of OX40 agonist ivuxolimab in advanced cancers. For the study at large: A male proportion of approximately 80% was recorded, with mean age roughly 60 years and range about 23 to 80.

Remarks on this clone: Its specificity is unknown.

J gave up 6 bases and V 3 bases, and 8 bases lay outside the gene matches. The CDR3 covers 15 residues. Germline V CDR1 and CDR2: KGHSH, LQKENI. Profiled with immunoSEQ multiplex PCR; TCRdb holds only in-frame clones, not every one. The table includes about 73,000 clones, 75% to 90% detected once. Regarding the study as a whole: Antigen specificity remained undetermined for the expanded peripheral T cells. Dosing at 0.1 to 3.0 mg/kg was accompanied by clonal expansion of CD4+ and CD8+ blood T cells by week 6.

The chain employs TRBV18 and TRBJ2-7, with TRBD1 matching 10 bases. The input for sequencing was CD4+ or CD8+ T cells sorted from blood, taken in a trial of the OX40 agonist ivuxolimab. This clonotype was sampled from an adult with an advanced solid tumor such as melanoma, head and neck, liver or kidney cancer. CDR3 residues: CASSPPGQGRREQYF. DNA for the CDR3: TGTGCCAGCTCACCCCCGGGACAGGGGAGGCGCGAGCAGTACTTC.